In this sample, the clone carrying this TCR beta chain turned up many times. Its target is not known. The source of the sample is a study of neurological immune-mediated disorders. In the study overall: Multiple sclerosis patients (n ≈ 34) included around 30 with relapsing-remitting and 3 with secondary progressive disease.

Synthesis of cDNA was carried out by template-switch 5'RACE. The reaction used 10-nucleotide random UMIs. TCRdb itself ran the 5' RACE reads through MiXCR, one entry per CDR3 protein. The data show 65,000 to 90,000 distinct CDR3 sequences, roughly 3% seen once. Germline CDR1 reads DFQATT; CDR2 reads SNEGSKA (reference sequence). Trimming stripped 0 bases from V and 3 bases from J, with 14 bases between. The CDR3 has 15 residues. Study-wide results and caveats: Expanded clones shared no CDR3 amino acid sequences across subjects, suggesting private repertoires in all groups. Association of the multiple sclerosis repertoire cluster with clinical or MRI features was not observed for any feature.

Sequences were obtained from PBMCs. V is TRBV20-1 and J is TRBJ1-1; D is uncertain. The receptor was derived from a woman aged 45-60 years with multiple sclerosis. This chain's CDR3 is CSARDSTGRDTEAFF. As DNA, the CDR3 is TGCAGTGCTAGAGATTCAACGGGGAGGGACACTGAAGCTTTCTTT.